One and the same sample provided the 2 T cell receptor beta chains below, sequenced in a study of T cell changes during pregnancy in multiple sclerosis (dated 2019 in TCRdb). Library method: the immunoSEQ multiplex PCR assay. Sourced from immuneACCESS, this table was stored by TCRdb with only in-frame sequences that have V and J called. A share of the clones is absent; for the studies checked, an unresolved V gene accounts for under half, and the remainder has no known explanation. The sample data list some 59,000 clones, and 70% to 90% of these were observed just once. The ten largest account for around 2.3% of the sample. Sequenced here: peripheral blood, sampled in the first trimester of pregnancy. The receptors were sampled from a female donor with multiple sclerosis, enrolled in a pregnancy study.

The rearrangement links TRBV23-1 to TRBJ1-1, with no clear D. TRBV23-1 is treated as an ORF (open reading frame) with a function not yet certain. The CDR3 has 9 residues. Trimming removed 6 bases at V and 7 bases at J, with 3 bases between. The CDR3 DNA sequence: TGCGCCAGCAGACATGAAGCTTTCTTT. This encodes CASRHEAFF.

The gene calls are TRBV5-6 and TRBJ2-7, with D perhaps matching TRBD2 (5 bases). Trimming stripped 0 bases from V and 1 base from J, with 5 bases between. Germline CDR1 is SGHDT and CDR2 is YYEEEE. The CDR3 sequence is 13 residues long. Written as DNA, the CDR3 is TGTGCCAGCAGCTTGGGGGAGTCCTACGAGCAGTACTTC. Residues: CASSLGESYEQYF.